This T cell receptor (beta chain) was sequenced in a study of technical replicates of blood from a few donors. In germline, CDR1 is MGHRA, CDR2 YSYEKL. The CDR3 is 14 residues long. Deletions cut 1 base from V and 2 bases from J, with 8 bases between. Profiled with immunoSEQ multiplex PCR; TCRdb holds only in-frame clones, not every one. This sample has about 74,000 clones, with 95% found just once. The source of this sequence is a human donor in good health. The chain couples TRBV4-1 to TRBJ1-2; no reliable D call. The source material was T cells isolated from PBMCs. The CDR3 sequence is CASSQGSGNYGYTF. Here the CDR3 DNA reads TGCGCCAGCAGCCAAGGTTCGGGGAACTATGGCTACACCTTC.